Sequencing of this T cell receptor beta chain was carried out in a study of cytomegalovirus exposure and HLA in healthy donors. Germline values: CDR1 MNHEY, CDR2 SVGAGI. Trimming took 8 bases from V and 5 from J; bases not matched to a gene: 5. This CDR3 is built from 14 residues. Study-wide results and caveats: The Asian-associated ancestry cluster reportedly had fewer N-insertions than the approximately 670-donor mean in a later analysis. Reported results showed that the classifier diagnosed cytomegalovirus status with high specificity and sensitivity.

With 60 Vbeta and 13 Jbeta primers, the PCR was carried out. Here immunoSEQ multiplex PCR was the method, and the copy in TCRdb shows in-frame clones only, minus some. The sample holds tens of thousands of clones, 65% to 75% seen once. Concerning this clone: Antigen: not known.

The sequence derives from a man younger than 40 in good health and CMV-seronegative. The sequenced sample consisted of PBMCs. This rearrangement joins TRBV6-5 to TRBJ2-3, with 12 bases fitting TRBD2. CDR3 sequence: CASSLAGGRDTQYF. CDR3 nucleotides: TGTGCCAGCTCCCTAGCGGGGGGGAGAGATACGCAGTATTTT.